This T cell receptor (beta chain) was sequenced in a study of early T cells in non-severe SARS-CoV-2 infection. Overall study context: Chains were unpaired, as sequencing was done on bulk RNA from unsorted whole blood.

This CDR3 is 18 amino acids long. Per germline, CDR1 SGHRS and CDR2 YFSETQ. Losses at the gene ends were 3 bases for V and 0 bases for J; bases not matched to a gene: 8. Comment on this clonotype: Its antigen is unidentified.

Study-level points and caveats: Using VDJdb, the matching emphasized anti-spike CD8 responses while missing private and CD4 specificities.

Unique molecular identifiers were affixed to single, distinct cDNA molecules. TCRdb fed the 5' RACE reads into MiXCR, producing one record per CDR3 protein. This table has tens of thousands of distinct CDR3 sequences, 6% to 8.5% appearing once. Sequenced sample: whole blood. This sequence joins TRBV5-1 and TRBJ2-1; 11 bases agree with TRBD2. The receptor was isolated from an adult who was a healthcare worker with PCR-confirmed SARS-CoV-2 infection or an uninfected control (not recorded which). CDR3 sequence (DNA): TGCGCCAGCAGCTCTGGGACTAGCGGCCTGAGCTCCTACAATGAGCAGTTCTTC. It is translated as CASSSGTSGLSSYNEQFF. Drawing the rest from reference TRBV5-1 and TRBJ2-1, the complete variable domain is KAGVTQTPRYLIKTRGQQVTLSCSPISGHRSVSWYQQTPGQGLQFLFEYFSETQRNKGNFPGRFSGRQFSNSRSEMNVSTLELGDSALYLCASSSGTSGLSSYNEQFFGPGTRLTVL.